A single sample is the source of the 16 T cell receptor beta chains below, sequenced in a study of shared clonotypes between healthy human individuals. TCRdb's table, derived via immunoSEQ multiplex PCR, lists solely in-frame clones and lacks some. Of about 1.9 million clones in the sample, 85% to 95% were seen once. Selected positively for CCR7 and CD45RO-negative, naive CD8 cells excluded terminally differentiated effector memory CD45RA+ cells. Sequencing used naive CD8+ T cells from PBMCs. These receptors were obtained from a man aged 18 to 29 in good health. Some clones in this sample may be carry-over from other donors' samples.

The chain joins TRBV5-5 to TRBJ2-1; D unclear. The germline V gene has CDR1 SGHKS and CDR2 YYEKEE (reference sequence). The V gene lost 4 bases and the J gene lost 7 bases, with 9 bases spanning the gap. CDR3 length: 12 amino acids. The DNA for the CDR3 is TGTGCCAGCAGCAAACTGGGGAATGAGCAGTTCTTC. Translation: CASSKLGNEQFF.

This clone has a single count. The chain carries TRBV7-2 and TRBJ2-2, with D possibly matching TRBD2 (7 bases). Deletions cut 7 bases from V and 0 bases from J, with 12 bases between. The CDR3 extends over 15 amino acids. Germline-derived CDR1 and CDR2 are SGHTA and FQGNSA. The CDR3 is CASKGRDTNTGELFF. CDR3 DNA sequence: TGTGCCAGCAAAGGGAGGGACACGAACACCGGGGAGCTGTTTTTT.

J is TRBJ2-5 and V is TRBV2; possibly TRBD1 for D (5 bases). This CDR3 is built from 14 residues. Trimming shortened V by 7 bases and J by 1 base, and 13 bases separated the two germline ends. The V gene's germline CDR1 is SNHLY and CDR2 FYNNEI. CDR3 nucleotide sequence: TGTGCCAGCATGGGGCGCCCGACCCAAGAGACCCAGTACTTC. This encodes CASMGRPTQETQYF.

This chain uses TRBV28 with TRBJ2-3; TRBD1 aligns across 9 bases. This CDR3 comprises 15 residues. The junction had 1 base not matched to a gene; V was cut back by 0 bases and J by 3 bases. CDR1 is MDHEN and CDR2 is SYDVKM in the germline V gene. CDR3: CASSLWGQGTDTQYF. CDR3 nucleotide sequence: TGTGCCAGCAGTTTATGGGGACAGGGTACAGATACGCAGTATTTT.

The V call is TRBV29-1, the J call TRBJ2-5; 8 bases agree with TRBD1. With 5 bases clipped from V and 5 bases from J, the junction kept 16 bases outside the gene matches. Germline V lookup: CDR1 SQVTM, CDR2 ANQGSEA. The CDR3 is 16 residues long. In nucleotides, the CDR3 is TGCAGCGTTCAAGTCCTTAGAGGACAGGGATGGGAGACCCAGTACTTC. It translates to CSVQVLRGQGWETQYF.

The rearrangement joins TRBV27 to TRBJ1-1; 9 nucleotides line up with TRBD1. Germline CDR1 and CDR2: MNHEY and SMNVEV (reference sequence). The CDR3 is 16 residues long. Losses at the gene ends were 4 bases for V and 0 bases for J; bases not matched to a gene: 6. CDR3 region: CASSSDRGGVNTEAFF. The DNA of the CDR3 is TGTGCCAGCAGTTCGGACAGGGGAGGGGTGAACACTGAAGCTTTCTTT.

DNA for the CDR3: TGTGCCAGCAGCCAAGGGCTAGCCAGGGAGCAGTACTTC. It encodes CASSQGLAREQYF. The V and J genes are TRBV4-2 and TRBJ2-7, with D possibly TRBD2 on 5 matching bases. The CDR3 is 13 residues long. V lost 1 base and J lost 7, with 11 bases in between. Germline values: CDR1 LGHNA, CDR2 YNFKEQ.

The CDR3 coding sequence is TGTGCCAGCAGCTTAGCTTCTGGCGGGAGGGAGACCCAGTACTTC. Protein: CASSLASGGRETQYF. The J gene is TRBJ2-5, the V gene TRBV7-6, with 8 bases fitting TRBD2. V gave up 0 bases and J gave up 5 bases; unmatched junction bases: 5. Germline lookup yields CDR1 SGHVS and CDR2 FNYEAQ. This CDR3 is 15 amino acids long.

V gene TRBV9 combines with J gene TRBJ2-7, with D possibly called TRBD1 or TRBD2 (6 bases each). The CDR3 covers 15 residues. Germline CDR1 reads SGDLS; CDR2 reads YYNGEE. Trimming removed 4 bases from V and 2 bases from J, with 16 bases in between. The CDR3 protein is CASSLGGRGAYEQYF. The CDR3 bases are TGTGCCAGCAGCCTAGGGGGGCGGGGTGCCTACGAGCAGTACTTC.

The chain is built from TRBV10-3 and TRBJ1-1; tentatively, D is TRBD1 (6 bases). The germline CDR1 and CDR2 sequences are ENHRY and SYGVKD. The CDR3 has 13 amino acids. V lost 6 bases to trimming and J lost 6 bases, with 14 bases between them. The CDR3 region is CAISKTGAAEAFF. The CDR3 coding sequence is TGTGCCATCAGCAAGACGGGGGCGGCTGAAGCTTTCTTT.

The chain carries TRBV4-1 and TRBJ2-7; perhaps TRBD1 as D (5 bases). Germline V CDR1 and CDR2: MGHRA, YSYEKL. The CDR3 has 17 residues. Trimming cost V 4 bases and J 0 bases, with 19 bases left between them. This chain's CDR3 is CASSPGVLTESSYEQYF. The CDR3 DNA reads TGCGCCAGCAGCCCAGGAGTACTGACAGAAAGCTCCTACGAGCAGTACTTC.

This clone was detected only once. The chain employs TRBV4-2 and TRBJ1-2; D is uncertain. Trimming shortened V by 2 bases and J by 7 bases, and 8 bases separated the two germline ends. The germline CDR1 and CDR2 sequences are LGHNA and YNFKEQ. The CDR3 runs to 12 residues. For the CDR3, the DNA is TGTGCCAGCAGCCAACTTGAAGGTGGCTACACCTTC. Encoded protein: CASSQLEGGYTF.

The chain combines TRBV12-5 with TRBJ2-3; D gene unclear. The CDR3 consists of 17 residues. Germline CDR1 is LGHNT and CDR2 is FRNRAP. V lost 0 bases and J 2 bases, leaving 15 bases between the germline ends. In DNA form, the CDR3 reads TGTGCTAGTGGTTTGGTAGGTTTGGCGGAGATCACAGATACGCAGTATTTT. Amino acids: CASGLVGLAEITDTQYF.

The chain is built from TRBV19 and TRBJ1-1; D is uncertain. The V end was cut by 1 base, the J end by 0 bases, with 9 bases between. Germline-derived CDR1 and CDR2 are LNHDA and SQIVND (reference sequence). This CDR3 has 15 amino acids. CDR3 protein: CASSIAEDLNTEAFF. In DNA, the CDR3 is TGTGCCAGTAGTATAGCGGAGGACCTGAACACTGAAGCTTTCTTT.

The CDR3 reads CASSSRSRSGSGRRGYTF. DNA for the CDR3: TGTGCCAGCAGCTCCAGGTCCCGATCGGGGTCTGGGAGACGGGGCTACACCTTC. The rearrangement links TRBV5-8 to TRBJ1-2, with no clear D. Trimming stripped 3 bases from V and 8 bases from J, with 29 bases between. The CDR3 sequence is 18 residues long. The germline gives CDR1 SGHTS, CDR2 YDEGEE.

The chain couples TRBV7-9 to TRBJ2-5, with 9 bases aligning to TRBD1. V shed 5 bases and J 5 bases; nucleotides not matched to a gene: 9. The germline gives CDR1 SEHNR, CDR2 FQNEAQ (reference sequence). The CDR3 contains 15 residues. The CDR3 is CASSRGQGRRETQYF. In DNA form, the CDR3 reads TGTGCCAGCAGCCGAGGACAGGGGAGGCGGGAGACCCAGTACTTC. The entire variable domain, with the rest obtained from reference TRBV7-9 and TRBJ2-5, is as follows: DTGVSQNPRHKITKRGQNVTFRCDPISEHNRLYWYRQTLGQGPEFLTYFQNEAQLEKSRLLSDRFSAERPKGSFSTLEIQRTEQGDSAMYLCASSRGQGRRETQYFGPGTRLLVL.